The rows below give T cell receptor beta chains drawn from one sample of a study of cytotoxic CD8 clonotypes in ibrutinib-treated CLL. Assay used: immunoSEQ multiplex PCR; TCRdb lists only in-frame clones, some missing. Found here are around 310,000 clones, 80% of them singletons; the top ten hold 5.5% to 8%. The sample in question was PBMCs, obtained before ibrutinib treatment. These receptors all stem from a human donor with chronic lymphocytic leukemia. Each CDR3 is given with its conserved first and last residue. Each record gives: V gene, clone size, J gene, D gene, CDR3 DNA, CDR3 protein. D genes are given only for firm matches. Size is stated for part of the rows, as once, few or many counts, or as a class when the clone is expanded.

>TRBV18|few|TRBJ2-5|.
TGTGCCAGCTCACCACCCGAGCAGGGCCAAGAGACCCAGTACTTC
CASSPPEQGQETQYF
>TRBV19|.|TRBJ2-5|.
TGTGCCAGTACCGGAGGTGGGGAGACCCAGTACTTC
CASTGGGETQYF
>TRBV6-1|.|TRBJ1-5|.
TGTGCCAGCAGTGAACCATGGGAGAATCAGCCCCAGCATTTT
CASSEPWENQPQHF
>TRBV30|.|TRBJ2-5|.
TGTGCCTGGAGTGTACAGCGCGGCGGGACCCAGTACTTC
CAWSVQRGGTQYF
>TRBV6-6|.|TRBJ1-4|.
TGTGCCAGCACCACGACCGGGAGTCCTAATGAAAAACTGTTTTTT
CASTTTGSPNEKLFF
>TRBV6-5|few|TRBJ2-2|.
TGTGCCAGCACCTTCGTGGCGACCGGGGAGCTGTTTTTT
CASTFVATGELFF
>TRBV30|once|TRBJ1-1|.
TGTGCCGCAAGCCGGGGGCGCGGGACTGAAGCTTTCTTT
CAASRGRGTEAFF
>TRBV15|.|TRBJ2-5|TRBD2
TGTGCCACCAGCAGAGATCTCTCAGCGGGAGGAGAGACCCAGTACTTC
CATSRDLSAGGETQYF
>TRBV7-2|.|TRBJ2-1|.
TGTGCCAGCAGCTTAGGACACGTAGGGGACCCAGAGCAGTTCTTC
CASSLGHVGDPEQFF
>TRBV11-2|.|TRBJ2-1|.
TGTGCCAGCAGTAAACAGGGATATTACAATGAGCAGTTCTTC
CASSKQGYYNEQFF
>TRBV30|.|TRBJ1-4|TRBD1
TGTGCCTGGGGGCCGAGACAGGGGGCGAATAATGAAAAACTGTTTTTT
CAWGPRQGANNEKLFF
>TRBV14|few|TRBJ1-2|.
TGTGCCAGCAGCCAAGGACTTCTCTATGGCTACACCTTC
CASSQGLLYGYTF
>TRBV21-1|.|TRBJ1-4|.
TGTGCCAGCAGAATGGGCAGGCGGTATCAACCTACAACTAATGAAAAACTGTTTTTT
CASRMGRRYQPTTNEKLFF
>TRBV27|.|TRBJ2-1|TRBD2
TGTGCCAGCAGTTTGATGCGGGAGGGCCTTTGGGAGCAGTTCTTC
CASSLMREGLWEQFF
>TRBV7-2|.|TRBJ1-1|.
TGTGCCAGCAGCTGGGAGTCGGGGAACACTGAAGCTTTCTTT
CASSWESGNTEAFF
>TRBV7-3|once|TRBJ2-1|.
TGTGCCAGCACCAAGATACCAGCTAACTACAATGAGCAGTTCTTC
CASTKIPANYNEQFF
>TRBV7-7|.|TRBJ2-3|.
TGTGCCAGCAGCCCCAAAAGCACAGATACGCAGTATTTT
CASSPKSTDTQYF
>TRBV11-2|.|TRBJ2-1|TRBD2
TGTGCCAGCAGCAAACAACTAGCGGGACATGAGCAGTTCTTC
CASSKQLAGHEQFF
>TRBV4-2|.|TRBJ1-1|.
TGTGCCAGCAGCCAAGAATCCTGGGTTCGGGTACGATTCTTT
CASSQESWVRVRFF
>TRBV7-2|.|TRBJ2-1|TRBD2
TGTGCCAGCAGCTTAAGTCGGCTAGCGGGAACATACAATGAGCAGTTCTTC
CASSLSRLAGTYNEQFF
>TRBV5-1|few|TRBJ1-2|TRBD1
TGCGCCAGCAGCTTCGGGACAGATGAAGGCTACACCTTC
CASSFGTDEGYTF
>TRBV6-5|.|TRBJ2-1|TRBD2
TGTGCCAGCAGTTACTTACTAGCGGCCCACAATGAGCAGTTCTTC
CASSYLLAAHNEQFF
>TRBV7-6|.|TRBJ2-5|TRBD2
TGTGCCAGCAGCTTAGTAGGTAGCGGGTTAATTAAAGAGACCCAGTACTTC
CASSLVGSGLIKETQYF